The rows below give T cell receptor beta chains drawn from one sample of a study of cytomegalovirus exposure and HLA in healthy donors. The table came from immunoSEQ multiplex PCR; TCRdb's copy has only in-frame clones and leaves some out. The table has around 100,000 clones, approximately 81% seen once. The sample comprised PBMCs. The source of these receptors is a woman aged 70-85 years in good health and CMV-seropositive. CDR3s include the opening cysteine and the closing phenylalanine or tryptophan. The D gene is left open where the match is weak. The size field is filled for only some rows; it gives once, few, many or a size class.

v_gene	j_gene	d_gene	abundance	CDR3aa	CDR3nt
TRBV18	TRBJ2-7	TRBD2	.	CASSRERGYEQYF	TGTGCCAGCTCACGGGAGCGGGGATACGAGCAGTACTTC
TRBV5-5	TRBJ2-1	TRBD2	.	CASSSLAGRSYNEQFF	TGTGCCAGCAGCTCTCTAGCGGGAAGGTCCTACAATGAGCAGTTCTTC
TRBV4-3	TRBJ1-4	.	.	CASSQLDEGHREKLFF	TGCGCCAGCAGCCAACTAGACGAGGGCCATAGGGAAAAACTGTTTTTT
TRBV27	TRBJ2-1	TRBD1	.	CASSLRPDRANEQFF	TGTGCCAGCAGTTTACGCCCGGACAGGGCCAATGAGCAGTTCTTC
TRBV4-2	TRBJ1-1	.	few	CASSQEGRVDTEAFF	TGTGCCAGCAGCCAAGAAGGCAGGGTTGACACTGAAGCTTTCTTT
TRBV5-5	TRBJ2-5	.	.	CASSLVGAQGTQYF	TGTGCCAGCAGCTTGGTTGGGGCCCAAGGGACCCAGTACTTC
TRBV7-2	TRBJ1-5	TRBD1	.	CASRTGGANQPQHF	TGTGCCAGCAGGACAGGGGGAGCAAATCAGCCCCAGCATTTT
TRBV4-1	TRBJ2-3	.	once	CASSQERLGHGTDTQYF	TGCGCCAGCAGCCAAGAGCGGCTAGGCCACGGCACAGATACGCAGTATTTT
TRBV7-9	TRBJ2-7	.	.	CASSPQGPGVSEQCF	TGTGCCAGCAGCCCTCAGGGTCCTGGCGTGTCCGAGCAGTGCTTC
TRBV9	TRBJ2-5	TRBD1	.	CASSPGQGLRETQYF	TGTGCCAGCAGCCCGGGACAGGGGTTACGCGAGACCCAGTACTTC
TRBV9	TRBJ2-7	TRBD2	.	CASSPRTSGYEQYF	TGTGCCAGCAGCCCCCGGACTAGCGGCTACGAGCAGTACTTC
TRBV11-3	TRBJ2-7	TRBD2	.	CASSLAPAGDSEQYF	TGTGCCAGCAGCTTAGCCCCAGCGGGAGATAGTGAGCAGTACTTC
TRBV7-3	TRBJ2-2	.	.	CASSLMEISNTGELFF	TGTGCCAGCAGCTTAATGGAGATCTCGAACACCGGGGAGCTGTTTTTT
TRBV28	TRBJ2-2	TRBD2	.	CASSIAGGPTNTGELFF	TGTGCCAGCAGTATAGCGGGAGGGCCTACGAACACCGGGGAGCTGTTTTTT
TRBV14	TRBJ2-1	TRBD2	.	CASSQRLAGWNEQFF	TGTGCCAGCAGCCAGAGACTAGCGGGGTGGAATGAGCAGTTCTTC
TRBV6-6	TRBJ1-2	.	.	CASRTGQFGYGYTF	TGTGCCAGCAGGACCGGACAGTTCGGCTATGGCTACACCTTC
TRBV10-2	TRBJ2-1	.	.	CASKDRISYNEQFF	TGCGCCAGTAAAGACAGAATCTCCTACAATGAGCAGTTCTTC
TRBV19	TRBJ2-7	TRBD2	.	CASSMGLAGVSYEQYF	TGTGCCAGTAGTATGGGACTAGCGGGAGTGTCGTACGAGCAGTACTTC
TRBV27	TRBJ2-2	TRBD1	.	CASTYSRTGTGELFF	TGTGCCAGCACCTACTCCAGGACAGGGACCGGGGAGCTGTTTTTT
TRBV28	TRBJ2-1	TRBD1	.	CASSFPGTGEYNEQFF	TGTGCCAGCAGTTTCCCAGGGACAGGGGAATACAATGAGCAGTTCTTC
TRBV5-1	TRBJ2-3	.	.	CASSLEGGSSTDTQYF	TGCGCCAGCAGCTTGGAGGGGGGGAGTAGCACAGATACGCAGTATTTT
TRBV25-1	TRBJ2-1	TRBD2	.	CASSEGLAPYNEQFF	TGTGCCAGCAGTGAAGGACTAGCGCCTTACAATGAGCAGTTCTTC
TRBV6-5	TRBJ2-1	.	few	CASSYSTANEQFF	TGTGCCAGCAGTTACTCGACTGCCAATGAGCAGTTCTTC
TRBV25-1	TRBJ1-2	TRBD1	.	CASSDQGQLYGYTF	TGTGCCAGCAGTGATCAGGGACAGCTCTATGGCTACACCTTC
TRBV30	TRBJ1-5	TRBD1	.	CAWSGGRGPNQPQHF	TGTGCCTGGAGTGGCGGCAGGGGGCCCAATCAGCCCCAGCATTTT
TRBV18	TRBJ2-1	TRBD1	.	CASSPGQGANNEQFF	TGTGCCAGCTCACCTGGACAGGGGGCTAACAATGAGCAGTTCTTC
TRBV9	TRBJ2-5	TRBD2	few	CASSADSGRGETQYF	TGTGCCAGCAGCGCCGACAGCGGGAGGGGCGAGACCCAGTACTTC
TRBV20-1	TRBJ2-1	.	.	CSVQLNNEQFF	TGCAGTGTGCAACTTAACAATGAGCAGTTCTTC
TRBV30	TRBJ2-1	.	.	CAWSVQVSSALGYNEQFF	TGTGCCTGGAGTGTACAGGTTTCTAGCGCCCTAGGGTACAATGAGCAGTTCTTC
TRBV7-8	TRBJ2-7	.	.	CASSLAIETEYEQYF	TGTGCCAGCAGCTTAGCGATCGAGACAGAATACGAGCAGTACTTC
TRBV4-2	TRBJ2-6	TRBD1	few	CASSQAAGTVSLGANVLTF	TGTGCCAGCAGCCAAGCAGCAGGGACAGTCAGTCTAGGGGCCAACGTCCTGACTTTC
TRBV9	TRBJ2-7	.	.	CASSKQAETSYEQYF	TGTGCCAGCAGTAAACAGGCAGAAACCTCCTACGAGCAGTACTTC
TRBV11-2	TRBJ1-1	.	.	CASSLQGNTEAFF	TGTGCCAGCAGCCTACAGGGGAACACTGAAGCTTTCTTT
TRBV6-6	TRBJ2-1	.	few	CASSPTRSSYNEQFF	TGTGCCAGCAGTCCCACTAGGAGCTCCTACAATGAGCAGTTCTTC
TRBV7-3	TRBJ2-6	TRBD2	.	CASSSRGGESGANVLTF	TGTGCCAGCAGCTCTCGGGGGGGCGAGTCTGGGGCCAACGTCCTGACTTTC
TRBV28	TRBJ1-5	TRBD1	.	CASTWDRVAGNQPQHF	TGTGCCAGCACCTGGGACAGGGTTGCGGGCAATCAGCCCCAGCATTTT
TRBV5-1	TRBJ2-7	.	.	CASSFFTSSGPYEQYF	TGCGCCAGCAGCTTTTTTACTAGTTCAGGTCCCTACGAGCAGTACTTC
TRBV28	TRBJ2-2	TRBD1	.	CASSYGQATNTGELFF	TGTGCCAGCAGTTACGGACAGGCCACGAACACCGGGGAGCTGTTTTTT
TRBV5-6	TRBJ1-6	.	.	CASSSATDLSPLHF	TGTGCCAGCAGCTCCGCTACAGACCTTTCACCCCTCCACTTT
TRBV28	TRBJ2-6	TRBD1	.	CASSGTGSGANVLTF	TGTGCCAGCAGTGGGACAGGCTCTGGGGCCAACGTCCTGACTTTC
TRBV27	TRBJ2-7	.	once	CASSLEGGSYEQYF	TGTGCCAGCAGTTTAGAGGGGGGGTCCTACGAGCAGTACTTC
TRBV18	TRBJ2-1	.	.	CASSRDAGQFF	TGTGCCAGCTCCCGCGACGCGGGGCAGTTCTTC
TRBV27	TRBJ2-1	TRBD1	.	CASRLPGQGRDEQFF	TGTGCCAGCAGACTACCCGGACAGGGTAGAGATGAGCAGTTCTTC
TRBV28	TRBJ1-2	.	.	CASSSSYGYTF	TGTGCCAGCAGTTCCAGTTATGGCTACACCTTC
TRBV2	TRBJ2-3	.	.	CASSEGHLSTDTQYF	TGTGCCAGCAGTGAGGGACACCTTAGCACAGATACGCAGTATTTT
TRBV7-2	TRBJ1-1	.	few	CASSSGWENTEAFF	TGTGCCAGCAGCTCAGGGTGGGAGAACACTGAAGCTTTCTTT